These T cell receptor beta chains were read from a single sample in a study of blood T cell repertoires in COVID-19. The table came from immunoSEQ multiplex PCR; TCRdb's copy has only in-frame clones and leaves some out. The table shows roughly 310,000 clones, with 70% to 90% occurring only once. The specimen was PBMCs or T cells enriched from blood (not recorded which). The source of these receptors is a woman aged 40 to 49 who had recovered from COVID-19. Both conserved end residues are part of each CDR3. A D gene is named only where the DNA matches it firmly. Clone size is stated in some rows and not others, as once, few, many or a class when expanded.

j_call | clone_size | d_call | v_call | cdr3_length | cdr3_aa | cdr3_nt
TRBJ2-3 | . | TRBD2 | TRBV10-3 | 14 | CAISSSGGTDTQYF | TGTGCCATCAGTTCTAGCGGGGGCACAGATACGCAGTATTTT
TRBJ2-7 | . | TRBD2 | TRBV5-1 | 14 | CASSLTSDSYEQYF | TGCGCCAGCAGCTTAACTAGCGACTCCTACGAGCAGTACTTC
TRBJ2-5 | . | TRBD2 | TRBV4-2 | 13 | CASSATSEETQYF | TGTGCCAGCAGCGCTACTAGCGAAGAGACCCAGTACTTC
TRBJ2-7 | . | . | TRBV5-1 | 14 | CASSRTGRTYEQYF | TGCGCCAGCAGCCGGACTGGTAGAACTTACGAGCAGTACTTC
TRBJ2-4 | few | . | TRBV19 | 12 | CATRTAAGIQYF | TGTGCCACCCGGACGGCAGCGGGCATTCAGTACTTC
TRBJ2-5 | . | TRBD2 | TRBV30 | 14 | CAGKGGNERETQYF | TGTGCCGGAAAGGGAGGGAACGAACGAGAGACCCAGTACTTC
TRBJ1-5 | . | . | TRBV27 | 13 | CASSFTGYQPQHF | TGTGCCAGCAGTTTTACAGGGTATCAGCCCCAGCATTTT
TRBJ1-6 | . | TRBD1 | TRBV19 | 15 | CASTLGQGFNSPLHF | TGTGCCAGTACCCTGGGACAGGGCTTTAATTCACCCCTCCACTTT
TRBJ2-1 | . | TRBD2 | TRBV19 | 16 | CASSLFSGMNYNEQFF | TGTGCCAGTAGTTTGTTTAGCGGGATGAATTACAATGAGCAGTTCTTC
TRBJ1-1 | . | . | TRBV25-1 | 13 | CASSAGLNTEAFF | TGTGCCAGCAGTGCGGGATTGAACACTGAAGCTTTCTTT
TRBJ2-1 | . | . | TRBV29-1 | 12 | CSVGREYNEQFF | TGCAGCGTTGGGAGGGAATACAATGAGCAGTTCTTC
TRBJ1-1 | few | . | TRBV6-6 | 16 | CASREGHQNSVTEAFF | TGTGCCAGCAGGGAGGGCCACCAAAATTCCGTCACTGAAGCTTTCTTT
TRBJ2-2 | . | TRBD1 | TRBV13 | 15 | CASREPGQGGGELFF | TGTGCCAGCAGAGAACCGGGACAGGGTGGCGGGGAGCTGTTTTTT
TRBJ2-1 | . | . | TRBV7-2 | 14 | CASSLGASVNEQFF | TGTGCCAGCAGCTTAGGGGCTAGCGTGAATGAGCAGTTCTTC
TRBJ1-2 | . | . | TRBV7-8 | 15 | CASSLQGTGNYGYTF | TGTGCCAGCAGCTTACAGGGGACGGGGAACTATGGCTACACCTTC
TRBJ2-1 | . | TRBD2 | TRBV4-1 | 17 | CASSQDQASGGYNEQFF | TGCGCCAGCAGCCAAGATCAGGCTAGCGGGGGTTACAATGAGCAGTTCTTC
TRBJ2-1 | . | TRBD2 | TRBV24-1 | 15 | CATSGTSGIYNEQFF | TGTGCCACCTCCGGGACTAGCGGGATTTACAATGAGCAGTTCTTC
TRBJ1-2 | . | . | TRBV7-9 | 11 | CASSLEGGYTF | TGTGCCAGCAGCTTAGAGGGGGGCTACACCTTC
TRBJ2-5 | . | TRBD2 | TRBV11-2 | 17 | CASSLAPRGAGGETQYF | TGTGCCAGCAGCTTAGCCCCGCGGGGGGCCGGGGGGGAGACCCAGTACTTC
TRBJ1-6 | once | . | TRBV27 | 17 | CASSPSTSGSYNSPLHF | TGTGCCAGCAGTCCGAGTACATCGGGGTCCTATAATTCACCCCTCCACTTT
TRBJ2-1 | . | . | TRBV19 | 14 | CASRTDGGRGEQFF | TGTGCCAGTAGAACTGACGGGGGTCGGGGTGAGCAGTTCTTC
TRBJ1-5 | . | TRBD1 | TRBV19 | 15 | CASSIGQGGNQPQHF | TGTGCCAGTAGTATCGGCCAGGGGGGCAATCAGCCCCAGCATTTT
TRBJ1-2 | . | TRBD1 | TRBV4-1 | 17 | CASSQEGTGGQGYGYTF | TGCGCCAGCAGCCAAGAGGGGACAGGCGGACAGGGCTATGGCTACACCTTC
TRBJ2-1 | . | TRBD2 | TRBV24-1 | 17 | CATSDLKSSGETNEQFF | TGTGCCACCAGTGATTTGAAGTCTAGCGGCGAAACCAATGAGCAGTTCTTC
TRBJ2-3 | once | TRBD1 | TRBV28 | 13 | CASRDRGIDTQYF | TGTGCCAGCAGGGACAGGGGTATAGATACGCAGTATTTT
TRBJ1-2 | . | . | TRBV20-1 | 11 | CSARDYYGYTF | TGCAGTGCTAGGGACTACTATGGCTACACCTTC
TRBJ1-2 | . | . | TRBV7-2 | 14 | CASNIQSANYGYTF | TGTGCCAGCAACATACAGTCAGCTAACTATGGCTACACCTTC
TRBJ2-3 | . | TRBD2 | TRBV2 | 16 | CASRGTSGAMSDTQYF | TGTGCCAGCAGGGGGACTAGCGGGGCCATGTCAGATACGCAGTATTTT